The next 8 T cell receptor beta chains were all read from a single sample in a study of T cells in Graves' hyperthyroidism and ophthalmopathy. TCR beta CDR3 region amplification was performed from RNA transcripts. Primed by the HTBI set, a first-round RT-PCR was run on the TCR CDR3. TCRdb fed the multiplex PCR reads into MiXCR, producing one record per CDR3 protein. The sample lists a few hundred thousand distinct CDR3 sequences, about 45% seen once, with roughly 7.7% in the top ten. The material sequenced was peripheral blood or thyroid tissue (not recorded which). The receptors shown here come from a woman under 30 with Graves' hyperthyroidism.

DNA for the CDR3: TGCAGTGCTAGAGACGAGACCTATGGCTACACCTTC. Encoded protein: CSARDETYGYTF. The chain links TRBV20-1 to TRBJ1-2; no firm D call. The V end was cut by 0 bases, the J end by 4 bases, with 6 bases between. The CDR3 is made up of 12 amino acids. Per the germline V gene, CDR1 is DFQATT and CDR2 is SNEGSKA (reference sequence).

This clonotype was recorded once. CDR3 sequence reads: CSVGSGRWRGGYPYEQYF. Here the CDR3 DNA reads TGCAGCGTCGGTAGCGGGAGATGGAGGGGGGGGTACCCCTACGAGCAGTACTTC. The chain links TRBV29-1 to TRBJ2-7; the match to TRBD2 covers 9 bases. Germline V lookup: CDR1 SQVTM, CDR2 ANQGSEA. With 6 bases clipped from V and 2 bases from J, the junction kept 20 bases outside the gene matches. The CDR3 is 18 residues long.

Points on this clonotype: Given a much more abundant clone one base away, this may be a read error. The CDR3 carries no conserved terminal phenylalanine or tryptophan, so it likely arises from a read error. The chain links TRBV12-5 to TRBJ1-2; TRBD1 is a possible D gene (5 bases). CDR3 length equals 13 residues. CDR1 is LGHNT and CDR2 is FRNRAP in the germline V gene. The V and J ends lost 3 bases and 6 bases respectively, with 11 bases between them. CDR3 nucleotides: TGTGCTAGTGGTTTTGGGGGAGGAGATGGCTACACCCTC. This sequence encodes CASGFGGGDGYTL.

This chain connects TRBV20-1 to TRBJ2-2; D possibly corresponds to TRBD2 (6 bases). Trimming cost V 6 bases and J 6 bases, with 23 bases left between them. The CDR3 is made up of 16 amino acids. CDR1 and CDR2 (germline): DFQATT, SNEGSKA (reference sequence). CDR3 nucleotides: TGCAGTGCCAGCACCTACGCACGGGAGTACTCCGGGGAGCTGTTTTTT. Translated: CSASTYAREYSGELFF.

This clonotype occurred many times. This CDR3 is CASSAEPGDYGYTF. CDR3 bases: TGCGCCAGCAGCGCTGAACCCGGGGACTATGGCTACACCTTC. The rearrangement uses TRBV5-1 and TRBJ1-2; D not resolved. Trimming left V 4 bases short and J 3 bases short, with 13 bases between. Germline values: CDR1 SGHRS, CDR2 YFSETQ. CDR3 size: 14 residues.

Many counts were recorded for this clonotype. CDR3 nucleotide sequence: TGTGCCAGCAGTGACGGGAAGCAGCCCCAGCATTTT. Its translation: CASSDGKQPQHF. This sequence joins TRBV6-1 and TRBJ1-5; no firm D call. CDR1 MNHNS and CDR2 SASEGT come from the germline V gene. CDR3 length: 12 residues. Trimming took off 3 bases at V and 7 bases at J, with 7 bases between the two ends.

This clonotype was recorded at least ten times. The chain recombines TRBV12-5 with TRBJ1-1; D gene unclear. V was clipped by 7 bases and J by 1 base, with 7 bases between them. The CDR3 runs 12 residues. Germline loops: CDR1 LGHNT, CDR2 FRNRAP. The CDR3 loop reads CASAPWNTEAFF. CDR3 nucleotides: TGTGCTAGTGCCCCGTGGAACACTGAAGCTTTCTTT. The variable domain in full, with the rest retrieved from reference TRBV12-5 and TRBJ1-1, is DARVTQTPRHKVTEMGQEVTMRCQPILGHNTVFWYRQTMMQGLELLAYFRNRAPLDDSGMPKDRFSAEMPDATLATLKIQPSEPRDSAVYFCASAPWNTEAFFGQGTRLTVV.

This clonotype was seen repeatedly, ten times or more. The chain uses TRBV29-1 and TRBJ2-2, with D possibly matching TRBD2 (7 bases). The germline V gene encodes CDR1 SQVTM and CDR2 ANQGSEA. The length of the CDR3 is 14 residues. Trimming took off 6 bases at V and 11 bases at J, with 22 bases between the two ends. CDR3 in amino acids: CSVSQGRGMGELFF. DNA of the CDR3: TGCAGCGTCTCCCAGGGGAGGGGCATGGGCGAGCTGTTTTTT.